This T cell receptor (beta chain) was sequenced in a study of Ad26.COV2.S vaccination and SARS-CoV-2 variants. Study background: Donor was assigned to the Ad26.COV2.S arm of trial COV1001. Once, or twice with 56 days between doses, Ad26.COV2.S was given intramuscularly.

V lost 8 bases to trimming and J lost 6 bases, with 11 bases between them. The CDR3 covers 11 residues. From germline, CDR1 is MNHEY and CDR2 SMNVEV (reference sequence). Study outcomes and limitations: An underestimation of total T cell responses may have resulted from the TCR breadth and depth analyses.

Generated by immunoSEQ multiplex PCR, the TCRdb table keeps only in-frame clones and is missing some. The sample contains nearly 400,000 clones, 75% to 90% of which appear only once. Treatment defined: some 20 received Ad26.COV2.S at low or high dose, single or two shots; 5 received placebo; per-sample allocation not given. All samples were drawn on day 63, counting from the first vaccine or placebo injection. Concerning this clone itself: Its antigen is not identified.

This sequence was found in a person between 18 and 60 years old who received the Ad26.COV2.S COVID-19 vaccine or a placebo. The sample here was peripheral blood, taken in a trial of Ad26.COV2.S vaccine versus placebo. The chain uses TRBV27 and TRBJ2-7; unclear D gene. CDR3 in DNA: TGTGCCAGCGTATATCTCGGCGAGCAGTACTTC. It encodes CASVYLGEQYF.